This paragraph reports one TCR beta chain. The antigen remains unidentified. These data originate in a study of cytomegalovirus exposure and HLA in healthy donors. Study-level points and caveats: For TCR beta chains, V- and J-gene trimming was later linked to a missense DCLRE1C variant. Researchers reported in a later analysis that common viral pathogens appeared linked to several top clusters.

Use of 60 Vbeta and 13 Jbeta primers characterized the PCR. Some clones are missing from TCRdb's copy, which holds only in-frame ones; the method was immunoSEQ multiplex PCR. The data contain 150,000 to 200,000 clones, about four fifths of them singletons. The CDR3 is 14 residues long. The V gene end was trimmed by 7 bases and the J gene end by 4 bases; junction bases not matched to a gene: 5. The germline gives CDR1 SQVTM, CDR2 ANQGSEA. Material: PBMCs. The J gene is TRBJ2-1, the V gene TRBV29-1; 12 nucleotides agree with TRBD2. This TCR derives from a girl aged 5-17 years in good health and CMV-seropositive. The CDR3 sequence is CSATLAGGYNEQFF. The CDR3 DNA is TGCAGCGCTACGCTAGCGGGGGGGTACAATGAGCAGTTCTTC.